This T cell receptor (beta chain) was documented in a study of cytomegalovirus exposure and HLA in healthy donors. Findings and caveats of the study: Clonal expansion was found to be greater in HLA-associated TCR beta chains than in equally common others in a later analysis. Later analysis identified several of the most significant clusters that appeared linked to common viral pathogens. Solely CMV serostatus was available to characterize immune exposure. One cluster of highly shared sequence variants probably arose as a sequencing artifact.

PCR involved 60 Vbeta and 13 Jbeta primers. Only in-frame clones appear in the TCRdb table, and some are missing; sequencing was by immunoSEQ multiplex PCR. In the table there are 200,000 or so clones, more than 60% of which are singletons. There are a few counts of this clone. Its antigen is undetermined. Germline V gene lookup returns CDR1 SGHTA and CDR2 FQGNSA. V lost 2 bases and J 1 base, leaving 11 bases between the germline ends. This CDR3 spans 15 amino acids. The sequence came from a man aged 45-65 years in good health and CMV-seronegative. The chain links TRBV7-2 to TRBJ1-2; D unresolved. Sequencing was carried out using PBMCs. The CDR3 bases are TGTGCCAGCAGCTTAATGGCAGTTGATAACTATGGCTACACCTTC. Residues: CASSLMAVDNYGYTF.